Following are 12 T cell receptor beta chains from one sample sequenced in a study of blood T cell repertoires in COVID-19. TCRdb keeps only in-frame clones here, not all; method: immunoSEQ multiplex PCR. This table holds 200,000 to 250,000 clones, around 90% found once. Sequenced: peripheral blood. The receptors here all came from a woman aged 18-35 years who had recovered from COVID-19.

As concerns this clone: At one of its ends the junction is not consistent with the germline gene, which may arise from a read error. Different DNA sequences within this sample yield the same CDR3. The rearrangement joins TRBV27 to TRBJ1-1; possible D gene TRBD1, 5 bases. This CDR3 comprises 14 residues. CDR1 is MNHEY and CDR2 is SMNVEV in the germline V gene (reference sequence). The CDR3, as DNA: TGTGCCAGCAGTTTCGCGGGGACGAACACTGAGGCTTTCTTT. Translating gives CASSFAGTNTEAFF.

The chain combines TRBV7-3 with TRBJ1-5; TRBD1 agrees at 10 bases. V trimming: 6 bases; J trimming: 4 bases; junction bases outside the gene matches: 9. The CDR3 loop spans 16 amino acids. Germline lookup yields CDR1 SGHTA and CDR2 FQGTGA. This chain's CDR3 is CASSSRRDRGNQPQHF. CDR3 sequence (DNA): TGTGCCAGCAGTTCCCGCCGGGACAGGGGAAATCAGCCCCAGCATTTT.

This clone was counted a single time. V is TRBV9 and J is TRBJ1-2; 10 bases map to TRBD1. CDR1 is SGDLS, CDR2 YYNGEE, per germline. Trimming at V came to 3 bases and at J to 4 bases, leaving 9 bases not matched to a gene. The CDR3 has 16 residues. The CDR3 DNA sequence: TGTGCCAGCAGCGCCGGAGACAGGGGGCAGGTCTATGGCTACACCTTC. It specifies CASSAGDRGQVYGYTF.

The chain combines TRBV19 with TRBJ2-2, with D possibly matching TRBD1 (6 bases). The CDR3 has 14 residues. Trimming left V 3 bases short and J 4 bases short, with 9 bases between. From germline, CDR1 is LNHDA and CDR2 SQIVND (reference sequence). The DNA of the CDR3 is TGTGCCAGTAGTATCACAGGGAGCACCGGGGAGCTGTTTTTT. Protein product: CASSITGSTGELFF. Full variable domain (missing parts from reference TRBV19 and TRBJ2-2): DGGITQSPKYLFRKEGQNVTLSCEQNLNHDAMYWYRQDPGQGLRLIYYSQIVNDFQKGDIAEGYSVSREKKESFPLTVTSAQKNPTAFYLCASSITGSTGELFFGEGSRLTVL.

The V gene is TRBV30, the J gene TRBJ2-3; D is perhaps TRBD2 (5 bases). CDR1 is GTSNPN, CDR2 SVGIG, per germline (reference sequence). Trimming pared 7 bases from V and 0 bases from J, leaving 14 bases between. The CDR3 loop spans 14 amino acids. CDR3 sequence reads: CASSPGSSTDTQYF. CDR3 nucleotides: TGTGCCTCCAGCCCGGGGTCCAGCACAGATACGCAGTATTTT.

This rearrangement joins TRBV6-2 or TRBV6-3 to TRBJ2-1; 10 positions match TRBD1. The trim removed 6 bases at V and 9 bases at J, leaving 20 bases unmatched. The CDR3 covers 18 residues. The V gene's germline CDR1 is MNHEY and CDR2 SVGEGT. The CDR3 region is CASSPPPFGTGASSEQFF. The CDR3 bases are TGTGCCAGCAGCCCTCCTCCCTTCGGGACAGGGGCTTCGAGTGAGCAGTTCTTC.

This chain uses TRBV11-2 with TRBJ2-5; D is possibly TRBD1 (6 bases). The V end lost 2 bases, the J end lost 2 bases, and 9 bases lay between the germline ends. CDR3 size: 14 residues. Per the germline V gene, CDR1 is SGHAT and CDR2 is FQNNGV. Here the CDR3 reads CASSLTGPQETQYF. The CDR3 DNA reads TGTGCCAGCAGCTTAACAGGGCCACAAGAGACCCAGTACTTC.

This chain joins TRBV14 and TRBJ2-7, with TRBD1 matching 7 bases. Germline V lookup: CDR1 SGHDN, CDR2 FVKESK. J lost 2 bases, V lost 1 base, and 2 bases had no gene match. This CDR3 region has 14 residues. The CDR3 sequence is CASSQAQGTYEQYF. The DNA of the CDR3 is TGTGCCAGCAGCCAAGCACAGGGGACCTACGAGCAGTACTTC.

The chain has TRBV6-5 and TRBJ2-1, with 7 bases matching TRBD2. Germline V lookup: CDR1 MNHEY, CDR2 SVGAGI. V lost 6 bases and J lost 12; bases outside the gene matches: 14. The CDR3 extends over 14 amino acids. CDR3 in DNA: TGTGCCAGCAGGATACCGGGACTATTGTTGGCGCAGTTCTTC. Translating it yields CASRIPGLLLAQFF.

The chain links TRBV30 to TRBJ2-7; 8 nucleotides match TRBD1. The CDR3 covers 14 residues. The germline V gene encodes CDR1 GTSNPN and CDR2 SVGIG (reference sequence). V lost 5 bases to trimming and J lost 4 bases; unmatched junction nucleotides: 10. CDR3 bases: TGTGCCTGGGGACTCGGACAGGGTTGGTACGAGCAGTACTTC. Encoded protein: CAWGLGQGWYEQYF.

The chain combines TRBV9 with TRBJ1-6; 7 positions match TRBD1. The junction had 10 bases not matched to a gene; V was cut back by 3 bases and J by 7 bases. The CDR3 length is 16 residues. CDR1 is SGDLS and CDR2 is YYNGEE in the germline V gene. The CDR3 region is CASSGTRGQLNSPLHF. The CDR3 nucleotides are TGTGCCAGCAGCGGAACGCGGGGACAGCTAAATTCACCCCTCCACTTT.

The J gene is TRBJ2-6, the V gene TRBV7-7, with D maybe TRBD2 (6 bases). The CDR3 is 18 residues long. Trimming stripped 5 bases from V and 3 bases from J, with 20 bases between. Germline V gene sequence: CDR1 SSHAT, CDR2 FNYEAQ (reference sequence). The chain's CDR3 is CASSLDRRVRIGANVLTF. Written as DNA, the CDR3 is TGTGCCAGCAGCCTCGACCGGAGGGTACGGATTGGGGCCAACGTCCTGACTTTC.